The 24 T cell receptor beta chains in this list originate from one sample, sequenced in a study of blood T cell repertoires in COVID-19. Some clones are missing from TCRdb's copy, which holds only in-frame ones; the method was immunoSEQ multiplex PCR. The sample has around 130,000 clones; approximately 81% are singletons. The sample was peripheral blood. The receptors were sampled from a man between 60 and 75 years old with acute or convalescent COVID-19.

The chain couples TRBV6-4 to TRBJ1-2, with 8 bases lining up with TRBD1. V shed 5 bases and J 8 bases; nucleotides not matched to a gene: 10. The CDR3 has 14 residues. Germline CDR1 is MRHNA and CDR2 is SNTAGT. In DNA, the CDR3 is TGTGCCAGCAGTCCAGGGGGCGCGATATCCGGCTACACCTTC. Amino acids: CASSPGGAISGYTF.

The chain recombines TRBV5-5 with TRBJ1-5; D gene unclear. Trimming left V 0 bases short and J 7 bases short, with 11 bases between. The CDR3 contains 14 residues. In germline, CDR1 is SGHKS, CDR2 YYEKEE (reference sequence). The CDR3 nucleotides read TGTGCCAGCAGCTTGGCCGGGGTTGGCCAGCCCCAGCATTTT. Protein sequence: CASSLAGVGQPQHF.

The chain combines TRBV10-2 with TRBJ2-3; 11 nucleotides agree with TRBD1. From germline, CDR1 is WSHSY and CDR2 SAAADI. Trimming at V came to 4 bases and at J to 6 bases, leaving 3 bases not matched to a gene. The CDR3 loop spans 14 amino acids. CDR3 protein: CASSGTGGWDTQYF. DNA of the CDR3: TGCGCCAGCAGTGGGACAGGGGGCTGGGATACGCAGTATTTT.

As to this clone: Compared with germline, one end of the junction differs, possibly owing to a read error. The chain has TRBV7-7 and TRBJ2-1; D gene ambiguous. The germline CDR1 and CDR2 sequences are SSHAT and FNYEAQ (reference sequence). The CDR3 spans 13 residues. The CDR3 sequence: CASSFGTHNEQFF. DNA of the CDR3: TGTGCTAGCAGCTTCGGTACCCACAATGAGCAGTTCTTC.

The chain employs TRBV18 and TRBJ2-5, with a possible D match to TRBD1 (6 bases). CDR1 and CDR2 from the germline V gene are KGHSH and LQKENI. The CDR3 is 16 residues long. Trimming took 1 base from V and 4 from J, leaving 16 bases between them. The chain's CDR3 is CASSPRSQGIGETQYF. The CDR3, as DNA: TGTGCCAGCTCACCACGATCGCAGGGGATCGGAGAGACCCAGTACTTC.

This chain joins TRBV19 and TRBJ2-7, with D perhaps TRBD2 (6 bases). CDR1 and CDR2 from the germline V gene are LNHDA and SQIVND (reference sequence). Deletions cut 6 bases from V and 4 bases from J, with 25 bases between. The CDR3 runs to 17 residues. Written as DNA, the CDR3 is TGTGCCAGTAGCCGAACCCGCGGGATGGCGTCTGATTACGAGCAGTACTTC. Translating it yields CASSRTRGMASDYEQYF.

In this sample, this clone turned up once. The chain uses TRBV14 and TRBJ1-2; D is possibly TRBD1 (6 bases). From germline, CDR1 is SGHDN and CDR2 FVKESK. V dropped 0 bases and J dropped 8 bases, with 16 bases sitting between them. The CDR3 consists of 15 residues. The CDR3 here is CASSQDFRGSEGYTF. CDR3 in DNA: TGTGCCAGCAGCCAAGATTTTAGGGGGTCGGAAGGCTACACCTTC. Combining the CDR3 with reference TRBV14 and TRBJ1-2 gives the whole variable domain EAGVTQFPSHSVIEKGQTVTLRCDPISGHDNLYWYRRVMGKEIKFLLHFVKESKQDESGMPNNRFLAERTGGTYSTLKVQPAELEDSGVYFCASSQDFRGSEGYTFGSGTRLTVV.

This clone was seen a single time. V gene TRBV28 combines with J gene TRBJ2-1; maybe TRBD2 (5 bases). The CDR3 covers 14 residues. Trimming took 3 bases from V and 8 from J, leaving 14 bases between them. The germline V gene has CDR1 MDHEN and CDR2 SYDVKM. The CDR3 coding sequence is TGTGCCAGCAGTTTTGGGGAGCTGGCGTATGAGCAGTTCTTC. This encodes CASSFGELAYEQFF.

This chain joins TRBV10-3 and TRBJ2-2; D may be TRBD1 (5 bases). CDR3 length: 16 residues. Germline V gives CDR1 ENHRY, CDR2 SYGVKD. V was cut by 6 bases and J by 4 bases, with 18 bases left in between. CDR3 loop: CAISDDSPGSTGELFF. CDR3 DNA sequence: TGTGCCATCAGCGATGACAGTCCGGGCTCCACCGGGGAGCTGTTTTTT.

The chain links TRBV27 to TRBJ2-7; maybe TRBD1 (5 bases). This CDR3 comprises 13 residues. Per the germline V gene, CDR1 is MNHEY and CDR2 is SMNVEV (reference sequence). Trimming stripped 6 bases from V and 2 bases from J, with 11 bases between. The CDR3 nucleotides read TGTGCCAGCAGGGGGCTAGAGGCCTACGAGCAGTACTTC. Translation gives CASRGLEAYEQYF.

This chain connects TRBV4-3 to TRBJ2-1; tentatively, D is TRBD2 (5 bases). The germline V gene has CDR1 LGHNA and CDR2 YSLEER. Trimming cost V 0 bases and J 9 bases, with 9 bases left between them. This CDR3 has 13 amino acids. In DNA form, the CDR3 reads TGCGCCAGCAGCCAAGAATCGACTACTGAGCAGTTCTTC. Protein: CASSQESTTEQFF.

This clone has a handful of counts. The CDR3 sequence: CASSQDRLAGGSYNEQFF. DNA for the CDR3: TGTGCCAGCAGCCAAGATCGGCTAGCGGGAGGTTCCTACAATGAGCAGTTCTTC. The chain couples TRBV3-1 (or the pseudogene TRBV3-2) to TRBJ2-1; TRBD2 matches at 11 bases. Germline V CDR1 and CDR2: LGHDT, YNNKEL (reference sequence). CDR3 size: 18 residues. With 0 bases clipped from V and 1 base from J, the junction kept 5 bases outside the gene matches.

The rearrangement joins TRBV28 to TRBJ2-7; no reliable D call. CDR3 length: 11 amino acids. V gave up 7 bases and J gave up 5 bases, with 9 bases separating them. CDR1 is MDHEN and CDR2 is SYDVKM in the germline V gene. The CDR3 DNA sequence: TGTGCCAGCACCGCGGTGAACGAGCAGTACTTC. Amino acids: CASTAVNEQYF.

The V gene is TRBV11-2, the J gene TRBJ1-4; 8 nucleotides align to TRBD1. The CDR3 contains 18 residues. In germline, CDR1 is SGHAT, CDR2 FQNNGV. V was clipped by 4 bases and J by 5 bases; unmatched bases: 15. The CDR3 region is CASSSDRGDFRGNEKLFF. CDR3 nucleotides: TGTGCCAGCAGCTCCGACAGGGGAGACTTTAGAGGAAATGAAAAACTGTTTTTT. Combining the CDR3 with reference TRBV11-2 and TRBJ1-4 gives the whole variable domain EAGVAQSPRYKIIEKRQSVAFWCNPISGHATLYWYQQILGQGPKLLIQFQNNGVVDDSQLPKDRFSAERLKGVDSTLKIQPAKLEDSAVYLCASSSDRGDFRGNEKLFFGSGTQLSVL.

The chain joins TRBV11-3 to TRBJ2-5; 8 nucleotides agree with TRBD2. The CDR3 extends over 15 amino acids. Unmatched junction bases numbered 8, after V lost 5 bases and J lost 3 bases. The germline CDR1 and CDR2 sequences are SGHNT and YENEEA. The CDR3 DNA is TGTGCCAGCAGCCAGGGACTAGTGGAAGAAGAGACCCAGTACTTC. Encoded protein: CASSQGLVEEETQYF.

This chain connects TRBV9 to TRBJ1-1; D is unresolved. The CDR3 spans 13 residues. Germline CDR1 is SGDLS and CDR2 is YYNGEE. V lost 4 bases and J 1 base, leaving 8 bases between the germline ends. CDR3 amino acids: CASSLGRNTEAFF. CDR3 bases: TGTGCCAGCAGCCTCGGGAGGAACACTGAAGCTTTCTTT. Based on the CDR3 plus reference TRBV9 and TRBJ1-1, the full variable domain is DSGVTQTPKHLITATGQRVTLRCSPRSGDLSVYWYQQSLDQGLQFLIQYYNGEERAKGNILERFSAQQFPDLHSELNLSSLELGDSALYFCASSLGRNTEAFFGQGTRLTVV.

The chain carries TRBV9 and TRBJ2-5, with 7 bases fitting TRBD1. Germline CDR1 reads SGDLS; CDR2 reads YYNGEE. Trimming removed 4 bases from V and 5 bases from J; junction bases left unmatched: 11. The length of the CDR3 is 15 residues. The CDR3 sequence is CASSPGTARGETQYF. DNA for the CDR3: TGTGCCAGCAGCCCCGGGACAGCAAGGGGGGAGACCCAGTACTTC.

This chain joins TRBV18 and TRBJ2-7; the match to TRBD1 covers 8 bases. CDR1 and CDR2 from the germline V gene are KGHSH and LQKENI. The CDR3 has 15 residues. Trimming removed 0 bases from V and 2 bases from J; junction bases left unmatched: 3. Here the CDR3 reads CASSPPTGAPYEQYF. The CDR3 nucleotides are TGTGCCAGCTCACCACCGACAGGGGCCCCCTACGAGCAGTACTTC.

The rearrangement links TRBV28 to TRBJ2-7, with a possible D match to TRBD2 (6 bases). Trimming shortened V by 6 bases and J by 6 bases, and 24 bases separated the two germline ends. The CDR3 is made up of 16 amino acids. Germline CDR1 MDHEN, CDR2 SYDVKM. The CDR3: CASREGGTAGGGEQYF. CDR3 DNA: TGTGCCAGCAGGGAAGGAGGGACCGCCGGTGGCGGCGAGCAGTACTTC.

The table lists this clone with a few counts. DNA for the CDR3: TGTGCCAGCTCACCAAGCGGGGGGGCTCAAAGCTCTGGGGCCAACGTCCTGACTTTC. Its translation is CASSPSGGAQSSGANVLTF. The genes are TRBV18 and TRBJ2-6, with 10 bases identical to TRBD2. CDR1 is KGHSH, CDR2 LQKENI, per germline. The ends lost 2 bases at V and 0 bases at J; junction bases unmatched: 7. The length of the CDR3 is 19 residues.

In DNA form, the CDR3 reads TGTGCCAGCAGCTTAGGAGGCGGGAACTATGGCTACACCTTC. Translated: CASSLGGGNYGYTF. The chain uses TRBV7-9 and TRBJ1-2; no firm D call. Germline CDR1 reads SEHNR; CDR2 reads FQNEAQ (reference sequence). This CDR3 has 14 amino acids. V was shortened by 1 base and J by 2 bases, with 8 bases between the two germline ends. Combining the CDR3 with reference TRBV7-9 and TRBJ1-2 gives the whole variable domain DTGVSQNPRHKITKRGQNVTFRCDPISEHNRLYWYRQTLGQGPEFLTYFQNEAQLEKSRLLSDRFSAERPKGSFSTLEIQRTEQGDSAMYLCASSLGGGNYGYTFGSGTRLTVV.

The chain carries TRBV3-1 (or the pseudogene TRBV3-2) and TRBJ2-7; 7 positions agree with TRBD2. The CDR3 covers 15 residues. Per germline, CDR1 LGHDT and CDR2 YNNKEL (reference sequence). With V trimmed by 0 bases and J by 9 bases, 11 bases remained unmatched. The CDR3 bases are TGTGCCAGCAGCCAAGATGGGGAGGGGACCTCGGGGCAGTACTTC. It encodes CASSQDGEGTSGQYF.

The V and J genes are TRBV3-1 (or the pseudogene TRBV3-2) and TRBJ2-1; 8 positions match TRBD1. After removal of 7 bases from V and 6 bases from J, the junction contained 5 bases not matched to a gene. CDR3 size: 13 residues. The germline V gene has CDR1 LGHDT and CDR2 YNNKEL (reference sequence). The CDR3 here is CASTKQGVNEQFF. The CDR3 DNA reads TGTGCCAGCACAAAACAGGGGGTCAATGAGCAGTTCTTC.

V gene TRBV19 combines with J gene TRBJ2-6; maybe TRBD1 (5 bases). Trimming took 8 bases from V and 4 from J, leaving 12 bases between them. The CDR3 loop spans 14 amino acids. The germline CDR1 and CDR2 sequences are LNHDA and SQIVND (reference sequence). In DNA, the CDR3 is TGTGCCAGTTCAGGGTCCTGGGGGGCCAACGTCCTGACTTTC. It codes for CASSGSWGANVLTF.